These 31 T cell receptor beta chains were all obtained from the same sample, sequenced in a study of technical replicates of blood from several donors. Produced via immunoSEQ multiplex PCR; TCRdb's table is partial and in-frame only. The table records some 74,000 clones, roughly 90% of them present only once. The specimen was T cells isolated from PBMCs. The receptors come from a human donor in good health.

The chain carries TRBV5-6 and TRBJ2-7; D not resolved. Germline values: CDR1 SGHDT, CDR2 YYEEEE. This CDR3 contains 13 residues. V was pared by 2 bases and J by 2 bases, with 8 bases between. DNA for the CDR3: TGTGCCAGCAGCTTTGGCACAGCCTACGAGCAGTACTTC. Encoded protein: CASSFGTAYEQYF.

V gene TRBV4-2 combines with J gene TRBJ2-5; 7 bases map to TRBD2. V shed 1 base, J shed 5 bases, and the junction held 13 bases outside the gene matches. Germline CDR1 LGHNA, CDR2 YNFKEQ. This CDR3 contains 17 residues. The CDR3 reads CASSQGFRRESLETQYF. The CDR3 coding sequence is TGTGCCAGCAGCCAAGGTTTTCGGCGGGAGTCGTTGGAGACCCAGTACTTC.

This clone is a singleton in its sample. This sequence joins TRBV18 and TRBJ2-7; D is perhaps TRBD2 (6 bases). The CDR3 is made up of 14 amino acids. Trimming removed 1 base at V and 2 bases at J, with 9 bases between. The germline gives CDR1 KGHSH, CDR2 LQKENI. The CDR3 DNA reads as TGTGCCAGCTCACCACGCGGGGACCCCTACGAGCAGTACTTC. This translates into CASSPRGDPYEQYF.

The genes are TRBV28 and TRBJ1-2; possible D gene TRBD1, 6 bases. The V gene's germline CDR1 is MDHEN and CDR2 SYDVKM. Trimming removed 5 bases from V and 5 bases from J, with 21 bases in between. This CDR3 region has 16 residues. CDR3 amino acids: CASSGGAVGSIYGYTF. The CDR3 DNA follows: TGTGCCAGCAGTGGGGGGGCAGTAGGCAGCATTTATGGCTACACCTTC.

J is TRBJ1-1 and V is TRBV14; D is perhaps TRBD1 (5 bases). CDR3 length equals 14 residues. Per the germline V gene, CDR1 is SGHDN and CDR2 is FVKESK. Trimming removed 1 base from V and 3 bases from J, with 9 bases in between. CDR3 in amino acids: CASSQVGGYTEAFF. CDR3 DNA: TGTGCCAGCAGCCAAGTGGGGGGATACACTGAAGCTTTCTTT. Drawing the rest from reference TRBV14 and TRBJ1-1, the complete variable domain is EAGVTQFPSHSVIEKGQTVTLRCDPISGHDNLYWYRRVMGKEIKFLLHFVKESKQDESGMPNNRFLAERTGGTYSTLKVQPAELEDSGVYFCASSQVGGYTEAFFGQGTRLTVV.

The rearrangement links TRBV7-8 to TRBJ2-7, with TRBD1 as a possible D gene (6 bases). The length of the CDR3 is 15 residues. V lost 5 bases and J lost 0, with 14 bases in between. Germline values: CDR1 SGHVS, CDR2 FQNEAQ. Here the CDR3 DNA reads TGTGCCAGCAGCACCCAGGGGCAGAACTCCTACGAGCAGTACTTC. Translated, it gives CASSTQGQNSYEQYF.

CDR3 in amino acids: CASSFVGGWSYTF. DNA of the CDR3: TGTGCCAGCAGTTTCGTTGGGGGGTGGAGCTACACCTTC. The chain combines TRBV28 with TRBJ1-2; the D gene is possibly TRBD1 (5 bases). CDR3 size: 13 residues. Per germline, CDR1 MDHEN and CDR2 SYDVKM. Deletions cut 3 bases from V and 9 bases from J, with 14 bases between.

V gene TRBV9 combines with J gene TRBJ2-5, with TRBD2 matching 13 bases. In germline, CDR1 is SGDLS, CDR2 YYNGEE. The length of the CDR3 is 16 residues. The trim removed 0 bases at V and 2 bases at J, leaving 1 base unmatched. The CDR3 DNA is TGTGCCAGCAGCGTAGAACTAGCGGGAGGGCAAGAGACCCAGTACTTC. Translation gives CASSVELAGGQETQYF.

The chain uses TRBV7-9 and TRBJ2-5, with 8 bases aligning to TRBD1. V was pared by 5 bases and J by 5 bases, with 10 bases of the junction left unmatched. There are 15 residues in the CDR3. Germline V lookup: CDR1 SEHNR, CDR2 FQNEAQ (reference sequence). DNA for the CDR3: TGTGCCAGCAGCCCCGGACAGGGTGGGTTTGAGACCCAGTACTTC. Translation: CASSPGQGGFETQYF.

Only one count was recorded for this clone. The chain carries TRBV6-5 and TRBJ2-1; possibly TRBD2 for D (5 bases). The CDR3 sequence is 16 residues long. The V gene lost 3 bases and the J gene lost 2 bases, with 14 bases spanning the gap. Germline CDR1 reads MNHEY; CDR2 reads SVGAGI. This CDR3 is CASSYMGEVTYNEQFF. The CDR3 bases are TGTGCCAGCAGTTATATGGGAGAGGTAACCTACAATGAGCAGTTCTTC.

V usage is TRBV29-1 and J usage is TRBJ1-5; the D gene is possibly TRBD1 (5 bases). There are 15 residues in the CDR3. V was cut by 4 bases and J by 4 bases, with 17 bases left in between. The germline CDR1 and CDR2 sequences are SQVTM and ANQGSEA. The CDR3 region is CSVGVSGEPNQPQHF. The CDR3 coding sequence is TGCAGCGTTGGTGTGTCGGGGGAACCGAATCAGCCCCAGCATTTT.

V gene TRBV6-5 combines with J gene TRBJ1-1, with 7 nucleotides matching TRBD1. The length of the CDR3 is 12 residues. J gave up 9 bases and V 5 bases, and 6 bases lay outside the gene matches. Germline lookup yields CDR1 MNHEY and CDR2 SVGAGI. For the CDR3, the DNA is TGTGCCAGCAGTACTCGGACAGGAAAAGCTTTCTTT. Encoded protein: CASSTRTGKAFF.

The CDR3 DNA follows: TGTGCCAGCAGCCAGACAGATACGCAGTATTTT. It codes for CASSQTDTQYF. The rearrangement joins TRBV7-9 to TRBJ2-3; no clear D gene. Deletions cut 5 bases from V and 3 bases from J, with 3 bases between. This CDR3 comprises 11 residues. Germline assignment: CDR1 SEHNR and CDR2 FQNEAQ (reference sequence). Together with reference TRBV7-9 and TRBJ2-3, the CDR3 gives the full variable domain: DTGVSQNPRHKITKRGQNVTFRCDPISEHNRLYWYRQTLGQGPEFLTYFQNEAQLEKSRLLSDRFSAERPKGSFSTLEIQRTEQGDSAMYLCASSQTDTQYFGPGTRLTVL.

Of note for this clone: One end of the junction fails to match germline, which may point to a read error. This sequence joins TRBV4-3 and TRBJ2-5, with unresolved D. The CDR3 runs 15 residues. Germline CDR1 reads LGHNA; CDR2 reads YSLEER. CDR3 nucleotide sequence: TGCGCCAGCAGCCAATTCCTAGGTTCCCAAGGGACCCAGTACTTC. As protein: CASSQFLGSQGTQYF.

The V and J genes are TRBV7-2 and TRBJ2-2, with 10 bases aligning to TRBD1. Germline loops: CDR1 SGHTA, CDR2 FQGNSA. V was clipped by 0 bases and J by 6 bases; unmatched bases: 10. The CDR3 spans 18 residues. CDR3 coding DNA: TGTGCCAGCAGCTTAGCATTATTGGGACAGGGGAAGGCCGGGGAGCTGTTTTTT. It specifies CASSLALLGQGKAGELFF.

The chain recombines TRBV30 with TRBJ2-1; D is unclear. The V gene lost 5 bases and the J gene lost 0 bases, with 8 bases spanning the gap. The CDR3 has 13 residues. CDR1 and CDR2 from the germline V gene are GTSNPN and SVGIG (reference sequence). CDR3 residues: CAWDDSSYNEQFF. CDR3 bases: TGTGCCTGGGATGATAGCTCCTACAATGAGCAGTTCTTC. Complete variable domain (other parts from reference TRBV30 and TRBJ2-1): SQTIHQWPATLVQPVGSPLSLECTVEGTSNPNLYWYRQAAGRGLQLLFYSVGIGQISSEVPQNLSASRPQDRQFILSSKKLLLSDSGFYLCAWDDSSYNEQFFGPGTRLTVL.

The sample holds one count of this clone. The rearrangement joins TRBV5-1 to TRBJ2-7; possible D gene TRBD1, 6 bases. There are 15 residues in the CDR3. Trimming stripped 4 bases from V and 4 bases from J, with 18 bases between. CDR1 is SGHRS, CDR2 YFSETQ, per germline. Written as DNA, the CDR3 is TGCGCCAGCAGCCTCCGGCCTCCTACAGGGTACGAGCAGTACTTC. Translating it yields CASSLRPPTGYEQYF.

This rearrangement joins TRBV28 to TRBJ2-6; 7 positions agree with TRBD1. CDR3 length equals 15 residues. The V gene's germline CDR1 is MDHEN and CDR2 SYDVKM. With 6 bases clipped from V and 4 bases from J, the junction kept 6 bases outside the gene matches. For the CDR3, the DNA is TGTGCCAGCAGGCCTACAGGGGTGGGGGCCAACGTCCTGACTTTC. It yields the protein CASRPTGVGANVLTF.

J is TRBJ1-1 and V is TRBV11-3, with a tentative D call TRBD1 (6 bases). The CDR3 contains 15 residues. Germline V gene lookup returns CDR1 SGHNT and CDR2 YENEEA. V was cut by 4 bases and J by 2 bases, with 14 bases left in between. The CDR3 protein is CASSYFGGINTEAFF. Here the CDR3 DNA reads TGTGCCAGCAGCTACTTTGGGGGCATCAACACTGAAGCTTTCTTT.

The chain is built from TRBV6-5 and TRBJ2-7; 8 nucleotides align to TRBD2. Germline CDR1 is MNHEY and CDR2 is SVGAGI. The J segment lost 4 bases and the V segment lost 6 bases, leaving 8 bases of the junction unmatched. This CDR3 has 14 amino acids. For the CDR3, the DNA is TGTGCCAGCAGCCTCGGGGGGGAGGAGTACGAGCAGTACTTC. This translates into CASSLGGEEYEQYF.

The CDR3 DNA reads as TGTGCCAGCAGATACCAGGGTCCCCATCAGCCCCAGCATTTT. Encoded protein: CASRYQGPHQPQHF. The rearrangement uses TRBV21-1 and TRBJ1-5; the table calls TRBD1, which could not be checked here. TRBV21-1 is classified as a pseudogene. This CDR3 has 14 amino acids.

V usage is TRBV7-6 and J usage is TRBJ2-5; D is possibly TRBD1 (6 bases). The germline gives CDR1 SGHVS, CDR2 FNYEAQ. The V end was cut by 1 base, the J end by 1 base, with 22 bases between. This CDR3 is built from 19 residues. This CDR3 is CASSLDLGGMVGSQETQYF. The CDR3 DNA follows: TGTGCCAGCAGCTTAGATTTAGGGGGTATGGTTGGAAGCCAAGAGACCCAGTACTTC.

The V and J genes are TRBV5-1 and TRBJ2-3; 8 bases agree with TRBD2. The CDR3 totals 15 residues. CDR1 and CDR2 (germline): SGHRS, YFSETQ. The J segment lost 2 bases and the V segment lost 3 bases, leaving 5 bases of the junction unmatched. CDR3 in amino acids: CASSSLAGNTDTQYF. CDR3 sequence (DNA): TGCGCCAGCAGCTCCTTAGCGGGAAACACAGATACGCAGTATTTT.

The chain links TRBV27 to TRBJ2-1; TRBD2 agrees at 10 bases. J was trimmed by 5 bases and V by 2 bases; bases with no gene match: 3. This CDR3 has 15 residues. Per germline, CDR1 MNHEY and CDR2 SMNVEV (reference sequence). The CDR3 loop reads CASSLGLAGDNEQFF. CDR3 bases: TGTGCCAGCAGTTTAGGGCTAGCGGGAGACAATGAGCAGTTCTTC.

The chain combines TRBV29-1 with TRBJ2-1; D gene uncertain. V was trimmed by 0 bases and J by 8 bases, leaving 8 bases between them. Germline V lookup: CDR1 SQVTM, CDR2 ANQGSEA. The CDR3 runs 12 residues. The CDR3 DNA sequence: TGCAGCGTTGAAGATGGTAGCTATGAGCAGTTCTTC. It yields the protein CSVEDGSYEQFF.

The chain's CDR3 is CASSLLGAGDQNAGNTGELFF. The DNA for the CDR3 is TGTGCCAGCAGTTTACTGGGGGCAGGGGACCAAAACGCCGGGAACACCGGGGAGCTGTTTTTT. This chain uses TRBV28 with TRBJ2-2; D perhaps matches TRBD1 (6 bases). In germline, CDR1 is MDHEN, CDR2 SYDVKM. Trimming removed 2 bases at V and 1 base at J, with 26 bases between. CDR3 length equals 21 residues.

The chain recombines TRBV11-3 with TRBJ2-2, with TRBD2 matching 11 bases. CDR3 length: 16 residues. The V gene end was trimmed by 7 bases and the J gene end by 0 bases; junction bases not matched to a gene: 4. Germline V CDR1 and CDR2: SGHNT, YENEEA. DNA of the CDR3: TGTGCCAGCACCACTAGCGGGAGCGCGAACACCGGGGAGCTGTTTTTT. It specifies CASTTSGSANTGELFF.

This clone was seen a single time. The chain carries TRBV11-2 and TRBJ2-7, with D uncertain. The CDR3 totals 12 residues. Trimming took off 1 base at V and 2 bases at J, with 3 bases between the two ends. CDR1 and CDR2 (germline): SGHAT, FQNNGV. CDR3 coding DNA: TGTGCCAGCAGCTTAGCCACCTACGAGCAGTACTTC. Its translation is CASSLATYEQYF.

J is TRBJ2-7 and V is TRBV23-1, with 10 bases fitting TRBD2. TRBV23-1 qualifies as an ORF whose function is uncertain. With V trimmed by 1 base and J by 4 bases, 10 bases remained unmatched. The CDR3 sequence is 17 residues long. The CDR3 sequence is CASSQFRGTSGAYEQYF. As DNA, the CDR3 is TGCGCCAGCAGTCAATTTCGGGGAACTAGCGGGGCTTACGAGCAGTACTTC.

The rearrangement links TRBV7-2 to TRBJ1-1; TRBD1 matches 7 bases. Germline lookup yields CDR1 SGHTA and CDR2 FQGNSA. This CDR3 spans 15 amino acids. With 2 bases clipped from V and 2 bases from J, the junction kept 5 bases outside the gene matches. The CDR3 sequence: CASSLLRGPNTEAFF. The CDR3 DNA sequence: TGTGCCAGCAGCTTATTGAGGGGGCCAAACACTGAAGCTTTCTTT.

This sequence joins TRBV4-2 and TRBJ2-7; unclear D gene. CDR1 and CDR2 from the germline V gene are LGHNA and YNFKEQ. Trimming stripped 8 bases from V and 2 bases from J, with 13 bases between. This CDR3 has 13 amino acids. The CDR3 is CASGYNLAYEQYF. CDR3 DNA sequence: TGTGCCAGCGGGTACAACCTAGCCTACGAGCAGTACTTC.